These T cell receptor beta chains were read from a single sample in a study of identifying expanded T cells in peripheral blood. The protocol was immunoSEQ multiplex PCR, while the TCRdb copy is restricted to in-frame clones and leaves out a portion. The data hold approximately 110,000 clones, with about 89% observed a single time. The source material was blood. The receptors shown here come from a person aged 18 to 70 in good health. Each CDR3 is given with its conserved first and last residue. The order of the fields is CDR3 protein, J gene, V gene.

CDR3: CASSPRTDLFSEAFF
J: TRBJ1-1
V: TRBV9

CDR3: CASSFQGAGDGYTF
J: TRBJ1-2
V: TRBV5-4

CDR3: CSVGGTGLEQFF
J: TRBJ2-1
V: TRBV29-1

CDR3: CAISERISGTVADTQYF
J: TRBJ2-3
V: TRBV10-3

CDR3: CASSHAVVNTGELFF
J: TRBJ2-2
V: TRBV4-3

CDR3: CASMLAGEETQYF
J: TRBJ2-5
V: TRBV6-5

CDR3: CASSRAGGGTEAFF
J: TRBJ1-1
V: TRBV27

CDR3: CASSQKVHSYGYTF
J: TRBJ1-2
V: TRBV6-5

CDR3: CASGLSGTEAFF
J: TRBJ1-1
V: TRBV2

CDR3: CASSIGTGTGNTIYF
J: TRBJ1-3
V: TRBV19

CDR3: CSGEAYNEQFF
J: TRBJ2-1
V: TRBV29-1

CDR3: CASKRGKEMGAGYGYTF
J: TRBJ1-2
V: TRBV28

CDR3: CASLGAVYTQYF
J: TRBJ2-3
V: TRBV6-1

CDR3: CASSRPGTGRYEQYF
J: TRBJ2-7
V: TRBV6-6

CDR3: CAWSHHIATRNTIYF
J: TRBJ1-3
V: TRBV30

CDR3: CAWKRSDREATEAFF
J: TRBJ1-1
V: TRBV30

CDR3: CASSLMPAGDYNEQFF
J: TRBJ2-1
V: TRBV6-6

CDR3: CASRSAAGSTDTQYF
J: TRBJ2-3
V: TRBV5-4

CDR3: CARSPFTGRTEAFF
J: TRBJ1-1
V: TRBV5-3

CDR3: CASSLGPQETQYF
J: TRBJ2-5
V: TRBV7-2